These T cell receptor beta chains were read from a single sample in a study of T cell responses to AZD1222 COVID-19 vaccine. Method: immunoSEQ multiplex PCR; TCRdb's copy keeps in-frame clones and lacks some. The sample lists more than 85,000 clones; about 89% were seen once. Sequencing was performed on peripheral blood, taken on day 0 of AZD1222 vaccination. The receptors stem from an adult in good health. Both conserved end residues are part of each CDR3. Fields, in order: D gene, clone size, V gene, J gene, CDR3 protein, CDR3 DNA. The D gene is left open where the match is weak. Size is stated for part of the rows, as once, few or many counts, or as a class when the clone is expanded.

TRBD2	NA	TRBV7-2	TRBJ2-2	CASSSGAGGEAGELFF	TGTGCCAGCAGTTCCGGGGCGGGGGGCGAGGCCGGGGAGCTGTTTTTT
NA	NA	TRBV12-5	TRBJ2-1	CASVFHPGGSVTEQFF	TGTGCTAGTGTTTTTCACCCCGGGGGTTCTGTCACTGAGCAGTTCTTC
TRBD1	once	TRBV2	TRBJ1-2	CASSEGTGGFYGYTF	TGTGCCAGCAGTGAGGGGACAGGGGGCTTCTATGGCTACACCTTC
NA	NA	TRBV13	TRBJ1-3	CASSRQAGNTIYF	TGTGCCTCCTCACGGCAGGCTGGAAACACCATATATTTT
NA	NA	TRBV23-1	TRBJ1-2	CASSQFMTGRSGYTF	TGCGCCAGCAGTCAATTTATGACGGGAAGATCTGGCTACACCTTC
TRBD1	NA	TRBV30	TRBJ1-1	CAWRNRGQAFF	TGTGCCTGGAGGAACAGGGGGCAAGCTTTCTTT
NA	NA	TRBV5-1	TRBJ1-5	CASSLLGFQPQHF	TGCGCCAGCAGCTTATTGGGTTTCCAGCCCCAGCATTTT
NA	NA	TRBV5-1	TRBJ1-2	CASSGTPGVEWGYTF	TGCGCCAGCAGCGGAACTCCGGGCGTCGAGTGGGGCTACACCTTC
TRBD1	NA	TRBV9	TRBJ2-3	CASSTRRGSMTDTQYF	TGTGCCAGCAGCACACGCAGGGGGAGTATGACAGATACGCAGTATTTT
TRBD1	NA	TRBV11-3	TRBJ2-1	CASRRTGDEQFF	TGTGCCAGCAGGCGTACAGGGGATGAGCAGTTCTTC
TRBD2	NA	TRBV10-1	TRBJ2-7	CATRASGTYEQYF	TGCGCCACCCGGGCTAGCGGTACCTACGAGCAGTACTTC
TRBD1	NA	TRBV2	TRBJ1-1	CASSGPGTVNTEAFF	TGTGCCAGCAGTGGGCCAGGGACAGTGAACACTGAAGCTTTCTTT
TRBD1	once	TRBV18	TRBJ2-2	CASSAGQGAGELFF	TGTGCCAGCTCAGCGGGACAGGGGGCCGGGGAGCTGTTTTTT
NA	once	TRBV27	TRBJ1-5	CASSFTRGQPQHF	TGTGCCAGCAGTTTTACACGGGGTCAGCCCCAGCATTTT
NA	NA	TRBV7-9	TRBJ1-3	CASSPKRRFSGNTIYF	TGTGCCAGCAGCCCTAAAAGACGGTTCTCTGGAAACACCATATATTTT
NA	NA	TRBV19	TRBJ2-3	CASSIGGREADTQYF	TGTGCCAGTAGTATAGGCGGCAGGGAGGCGGATACGCAGTATTTT